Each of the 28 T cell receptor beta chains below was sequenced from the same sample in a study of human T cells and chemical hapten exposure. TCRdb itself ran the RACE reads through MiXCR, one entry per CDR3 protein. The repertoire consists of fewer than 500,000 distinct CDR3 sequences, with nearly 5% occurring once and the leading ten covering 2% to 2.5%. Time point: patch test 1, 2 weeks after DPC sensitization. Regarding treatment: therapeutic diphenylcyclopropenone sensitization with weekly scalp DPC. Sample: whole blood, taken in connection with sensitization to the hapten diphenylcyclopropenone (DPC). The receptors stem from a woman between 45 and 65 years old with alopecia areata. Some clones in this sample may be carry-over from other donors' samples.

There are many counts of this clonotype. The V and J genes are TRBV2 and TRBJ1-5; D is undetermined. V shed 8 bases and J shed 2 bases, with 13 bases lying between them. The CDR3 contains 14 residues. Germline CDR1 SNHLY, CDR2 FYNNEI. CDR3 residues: CASGATQGNQPQHF. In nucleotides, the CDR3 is TGTGCCAGCGGAGCTACCCAGGGCAATCAGCCCCAGCATTTT.

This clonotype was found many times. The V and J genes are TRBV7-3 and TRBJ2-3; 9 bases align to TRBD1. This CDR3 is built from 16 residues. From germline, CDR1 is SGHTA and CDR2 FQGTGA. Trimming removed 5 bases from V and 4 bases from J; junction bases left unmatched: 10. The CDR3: CASSPVGQGKADTQYF. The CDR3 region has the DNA TGTGCCAGCAGCCCCGTAGGACAGGGGAAGGCAGATACGCAGTATTTT.

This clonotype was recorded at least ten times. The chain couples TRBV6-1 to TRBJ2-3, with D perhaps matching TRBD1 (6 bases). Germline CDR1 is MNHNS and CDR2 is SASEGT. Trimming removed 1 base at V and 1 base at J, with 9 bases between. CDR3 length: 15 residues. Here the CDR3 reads CASSEGGGRTDTQYF. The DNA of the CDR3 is TGTGCCAGCAGTGAAGGTGGGGGCCGCACAGATACGCAGTATTTT.

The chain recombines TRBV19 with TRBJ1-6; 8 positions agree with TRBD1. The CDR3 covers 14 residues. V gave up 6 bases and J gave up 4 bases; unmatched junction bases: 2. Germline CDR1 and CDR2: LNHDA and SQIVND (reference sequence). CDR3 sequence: CASRTGEYNSPLHF. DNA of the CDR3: TGTGCCAGTAGGACAGGGGAATATAATTCACCCCTCCACTTT.

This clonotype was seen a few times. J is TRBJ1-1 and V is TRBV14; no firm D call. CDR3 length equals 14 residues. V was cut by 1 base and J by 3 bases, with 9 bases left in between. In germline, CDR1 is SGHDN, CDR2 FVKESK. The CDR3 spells CASSQGDAYTEAFF. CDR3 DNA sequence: TGTGCCAGCAGCCAAGGTGACGCATACACTGAAGCTTTCTTT.

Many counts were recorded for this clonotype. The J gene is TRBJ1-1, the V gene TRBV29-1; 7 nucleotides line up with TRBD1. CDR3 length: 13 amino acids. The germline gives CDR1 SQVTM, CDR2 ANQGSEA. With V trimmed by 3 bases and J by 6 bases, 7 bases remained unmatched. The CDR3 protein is CSVDLTGKSEAFF. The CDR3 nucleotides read TGCAGCGTTGACCTGACAGGGAAATCTGAAGCTTTCTTT.

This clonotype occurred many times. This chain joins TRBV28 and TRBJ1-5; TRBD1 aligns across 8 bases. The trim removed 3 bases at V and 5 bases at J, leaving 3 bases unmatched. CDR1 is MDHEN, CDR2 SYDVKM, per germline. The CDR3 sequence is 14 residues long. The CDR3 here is CASSFRQGHQPQHF. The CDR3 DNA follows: TGTGCCAGCAGTTTCCGACAGGGGCATCAGCCCCAGCATTTT.

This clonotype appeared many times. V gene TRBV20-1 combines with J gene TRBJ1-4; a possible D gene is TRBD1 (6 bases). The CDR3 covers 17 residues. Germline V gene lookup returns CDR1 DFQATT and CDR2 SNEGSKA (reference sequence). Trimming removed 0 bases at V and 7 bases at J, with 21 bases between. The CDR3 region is CSAREPPEGVVTEKLFF. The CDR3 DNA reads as TGCAGTGCTAGAGAGCCCCCTGAGGGGGTCGTGACTGAAAAACTGTTTTTT.

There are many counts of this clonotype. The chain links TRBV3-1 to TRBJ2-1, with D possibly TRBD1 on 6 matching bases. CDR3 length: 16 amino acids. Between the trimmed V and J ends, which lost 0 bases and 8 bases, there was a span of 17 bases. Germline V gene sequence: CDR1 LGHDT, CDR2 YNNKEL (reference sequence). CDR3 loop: CASSQEWNRAEDEQFF. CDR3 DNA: TGTGCCAGCAGCCAAGAATGGAACAGGGCAGAGGATGAGCAGTTCTTC.

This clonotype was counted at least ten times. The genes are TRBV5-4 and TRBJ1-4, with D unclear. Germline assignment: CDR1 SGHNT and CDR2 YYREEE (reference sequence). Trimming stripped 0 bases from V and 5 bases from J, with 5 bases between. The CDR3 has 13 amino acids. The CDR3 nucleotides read TGTGCCAGCAGCTTGGTCCCGAATGAAAAACTGTTTTTT. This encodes CASSLVPNEKLFF. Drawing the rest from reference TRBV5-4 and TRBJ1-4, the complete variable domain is ETGVTQSPTHLIKTRGQQVTLRCSSQSGHNTVSWYQQALGQGPQFIFQYYREEENGRGNFPPRFSGLQFPNYSSELNVNALELDDSALYLCASSLVPNEKLFFGSGTQLSVL.

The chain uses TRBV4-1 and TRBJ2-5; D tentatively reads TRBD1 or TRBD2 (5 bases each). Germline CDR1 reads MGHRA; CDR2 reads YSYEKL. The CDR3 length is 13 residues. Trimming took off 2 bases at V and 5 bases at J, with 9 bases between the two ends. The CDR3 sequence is CASSQYWGETQYF. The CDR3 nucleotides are TGCGCCAGCAGCCAATACTGGGGGGAGACCCAGTACTTC.

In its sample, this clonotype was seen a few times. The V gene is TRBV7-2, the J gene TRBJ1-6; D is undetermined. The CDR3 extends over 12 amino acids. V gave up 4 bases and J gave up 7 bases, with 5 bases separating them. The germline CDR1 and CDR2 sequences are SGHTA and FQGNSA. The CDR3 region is CASSSFNSPLHF. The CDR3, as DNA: TGTGCCAGCAGCTCGTTCAATTCACCCCTCCACTTT.

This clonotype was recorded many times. The CDR3 bases are TGTGCCAGCAGTCCCATGGGAGAGGGGATGGGGGACAATGAGCAGTTCTTC. Translating gives CASSPMGEGMGDNEQFF. The J gene is TRBJ2-1, the V gene TRBV3-1; either TRBD1 or TRBD2 may supply D (5 bases each). The CDR3 extends over 17 amino acids. CDR1 and CDR2 (germline): LGHDT, YNNKEL (reference sequence). V lost 6 bases and J lost 5, with 23 bases in between.

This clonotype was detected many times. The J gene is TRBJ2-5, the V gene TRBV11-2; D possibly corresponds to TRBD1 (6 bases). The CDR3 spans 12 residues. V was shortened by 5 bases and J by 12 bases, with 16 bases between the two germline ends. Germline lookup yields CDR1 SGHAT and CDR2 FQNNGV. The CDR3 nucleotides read TGTGCCAGCAGCCCTGGGACACGCGAGAAGTACTTC. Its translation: CASSPGTREKYF.

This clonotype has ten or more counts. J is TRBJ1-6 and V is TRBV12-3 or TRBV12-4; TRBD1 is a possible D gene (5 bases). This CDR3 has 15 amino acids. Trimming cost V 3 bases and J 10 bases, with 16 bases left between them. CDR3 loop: CASSLGPGIMSPLHF. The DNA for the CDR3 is TGTGCCAGCAGTTTGGGACCGGGGATCATGTCACCCCTCCACTTT.

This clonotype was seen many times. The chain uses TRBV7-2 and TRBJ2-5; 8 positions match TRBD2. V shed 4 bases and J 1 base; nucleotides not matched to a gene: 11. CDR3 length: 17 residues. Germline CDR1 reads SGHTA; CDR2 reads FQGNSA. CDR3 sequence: CASSSLRRLAPQETQYF. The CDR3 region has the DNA TGTGCCAGCAGCTCCTTAAGAAGACTAGCGCCCCAAGAGACCCAGTACTTC.

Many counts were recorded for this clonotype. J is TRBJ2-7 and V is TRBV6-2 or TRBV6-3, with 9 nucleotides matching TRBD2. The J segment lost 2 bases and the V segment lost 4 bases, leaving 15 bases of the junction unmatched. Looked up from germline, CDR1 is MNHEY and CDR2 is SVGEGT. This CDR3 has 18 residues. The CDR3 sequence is CASSSTPHRLAATYEQYF. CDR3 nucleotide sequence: TGTGCCAGCAGTTCTACTCCGCACCGACTAGCGGCTACCTACGAGCAGTACTTC.

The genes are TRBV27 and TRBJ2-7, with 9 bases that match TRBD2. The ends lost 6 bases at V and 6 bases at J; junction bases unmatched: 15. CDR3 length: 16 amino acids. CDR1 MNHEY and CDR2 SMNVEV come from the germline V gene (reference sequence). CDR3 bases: TGTGCCAGCAGGGGGGTAGCGGGAGAGCTGTGGAGCGAGCAGTACTTC. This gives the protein CASRGVAGELWSEQYF.

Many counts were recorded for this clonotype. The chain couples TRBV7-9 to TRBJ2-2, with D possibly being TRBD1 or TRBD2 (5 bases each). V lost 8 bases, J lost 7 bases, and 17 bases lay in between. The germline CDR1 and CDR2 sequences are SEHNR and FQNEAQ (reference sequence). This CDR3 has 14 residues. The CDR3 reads CASSQGASNGELFF. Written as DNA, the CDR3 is TGTGCCAGCTCGCAAGGGGCTAGCAACGGGGAGCTGTTTTTT.

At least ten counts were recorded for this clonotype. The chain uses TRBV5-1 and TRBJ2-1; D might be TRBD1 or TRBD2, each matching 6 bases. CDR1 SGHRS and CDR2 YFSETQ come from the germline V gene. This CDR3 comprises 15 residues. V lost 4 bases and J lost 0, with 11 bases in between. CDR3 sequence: CASSPEGGSYNEQFF. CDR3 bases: TGCGCCAGCAGCCCCGAGGGGGGCTCCTACAATGAGCAGTTCTTC.

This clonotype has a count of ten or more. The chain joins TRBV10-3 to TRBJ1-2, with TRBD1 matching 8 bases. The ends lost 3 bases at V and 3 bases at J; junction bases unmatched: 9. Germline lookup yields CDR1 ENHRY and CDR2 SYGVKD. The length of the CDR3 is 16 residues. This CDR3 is CAISDPVDRADYGYTF. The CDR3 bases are TGTGCCATCAGTGATCCCGTGGACAGGGCGGACTATGGCTACACCTTC.

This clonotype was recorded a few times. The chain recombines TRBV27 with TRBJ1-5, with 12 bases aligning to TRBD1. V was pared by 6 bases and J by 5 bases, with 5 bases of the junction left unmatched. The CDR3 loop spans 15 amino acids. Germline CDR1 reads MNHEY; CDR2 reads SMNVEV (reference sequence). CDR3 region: CASRTGTGGYQPQHF. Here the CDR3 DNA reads TGTGCCAGCAGGACTGGGACAGGGGGCTATCAGCCCCAGCATTTT.

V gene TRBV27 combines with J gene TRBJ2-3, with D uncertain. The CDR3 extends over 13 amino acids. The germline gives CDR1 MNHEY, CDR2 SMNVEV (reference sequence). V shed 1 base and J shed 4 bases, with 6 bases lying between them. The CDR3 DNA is TGTGCCAGCAGTTTATTAGGCCCAGATACGCAGTATTTT. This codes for CASSLLGPDTQYF.

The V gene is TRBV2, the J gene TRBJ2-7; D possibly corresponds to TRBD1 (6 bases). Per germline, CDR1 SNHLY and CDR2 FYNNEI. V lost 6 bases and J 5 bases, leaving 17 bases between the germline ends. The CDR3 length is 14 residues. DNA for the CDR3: TGTGCCAGCAGCACAGGGTTCTCGGGGAACGAGCAGTACTTC. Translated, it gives CASSTGFSGNEQYF.

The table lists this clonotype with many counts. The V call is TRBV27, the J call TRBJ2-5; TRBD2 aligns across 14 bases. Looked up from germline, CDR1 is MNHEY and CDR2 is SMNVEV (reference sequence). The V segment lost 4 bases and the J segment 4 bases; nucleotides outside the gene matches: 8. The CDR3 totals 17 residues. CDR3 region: CASSSTGLAGAPETQYF. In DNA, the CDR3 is TGTGCCAGCAGTTCCACGGGACTAGCGGGAGCTCCAGAGACCCAGTACTTC.

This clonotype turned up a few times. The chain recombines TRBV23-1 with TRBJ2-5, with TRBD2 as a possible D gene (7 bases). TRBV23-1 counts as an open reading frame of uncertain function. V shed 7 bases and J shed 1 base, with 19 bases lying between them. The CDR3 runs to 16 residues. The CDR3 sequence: CASNPPPGGGQETQYF. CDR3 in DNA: TGCGCCAGCAACCCGCCTCCGGGGGGCGGCCAAGAGACCCAGTACTTC.

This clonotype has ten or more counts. The CDR3 here is CASSSTAGGLLGSPLHF. The CDR3 DNA reads as TGTGCCAGCAGCTCTACCGCAGGGGGCCTGCTCGGTTCACCCCTCCACTTT. V and J are TRBV9 and TRBJ1-6, with 8 bases aligning to TRBD1. Germline V gene sequence: CDR1 SGDLS, CDR2 YYNGEE. The V segment lost 4 bases and the J segment 9 bases; nucleotides outside the gene matches: 15. The CDR3 length is 17 residues.

The CDR3 protein is CARLPLGGGPTRNGEAFF. CDR3 nucleotides: TGCGCCCGATTACCCCTGGGGGGAGGCCCTACCCGGAACGGTGAAGCTTTCTTT. This chain links TRBV5-1 with TRBJ1-1, with a possible D match to TRBD1 (5 bases). The CDR3 covers 18 residues. Trimming pared 10 bases from V and 7 bases from J, leaving 35 bases between. The germline V gene encodes CDR1 SGHRS and CDR2 YFSETQ.